This T cell receptor (beta chain) derives from a study of T cells after posttransplantation cyclophosphamide. General observations from the study: TRB overlap between skin or GI tissue T cells and blood was limited. Later post-transplant blood repertoires were often dominated by donor CD8+ memory clones. Recipient CMV seropositivity and CMV reactivation strongly tracked TRB clonality.

TCRdb's copy holds only in-frame clones and misses some; the assay was immunoSEQ multiplex PCR. Of 8,000 or so clones listed, almost 90% are singletons. A marrow graft followed busulfan-fludarabine conditioning, with cyclophosphamide on days +3 and +4. The CDR3 extends over 13 amino acids. Germline V lookup: CDR1 MDHEN, CDR2 SYDVKM. V was pared by 9 bases and J by 5 bases, with 16 bases between. On this clone itself: Antigen: not known.

The source of this sequence is a female patient between 50 and 60 years old who received an allogeneic stem cell transplant from a related donor, was CMV-positive, and had no GVHD. The T cells may partly be graft donor cells. V usage is TRBV28 and J usage is TRBJ1-2; the D gene is possibly TRBD1 (5 bases). The material sequenced was CD4+ T cells sorted from blood, taken less than 1,500 days after allogeneic stem cell transplant with posttransplant cyclophosphamide. The CDR3 loop reads CASGPGRGYGYTF. DNA of the CDR3: TGTGCCAGTGGACCAGGGAGGGGTTATGGCTACACCTTC.